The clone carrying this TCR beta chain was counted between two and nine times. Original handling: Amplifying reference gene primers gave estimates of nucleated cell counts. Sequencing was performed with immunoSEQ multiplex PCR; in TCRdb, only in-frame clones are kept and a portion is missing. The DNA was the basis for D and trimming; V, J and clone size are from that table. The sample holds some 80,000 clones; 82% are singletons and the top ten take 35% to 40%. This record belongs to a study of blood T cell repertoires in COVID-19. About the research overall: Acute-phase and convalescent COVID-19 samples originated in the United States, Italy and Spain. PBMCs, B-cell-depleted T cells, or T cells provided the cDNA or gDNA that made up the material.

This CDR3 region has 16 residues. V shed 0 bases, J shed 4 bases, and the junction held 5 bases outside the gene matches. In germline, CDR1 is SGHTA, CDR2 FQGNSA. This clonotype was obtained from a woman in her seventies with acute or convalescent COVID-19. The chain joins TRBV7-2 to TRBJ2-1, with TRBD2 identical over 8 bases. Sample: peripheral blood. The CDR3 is CASSLAPGLEYNEQFF. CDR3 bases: TGTGCCAGCAGCTTAGCACCGGGACTAGAATACAATGAGCAGTTCTTC.